The 5 T cell receptor beta chains given below trace back to one sample, sequenced in a study of blood T cells in healthy people across ages. The second PCR ran about 7 to 12 cycles with a sample-barcoded 5' primer and J-beta primers. TCRdb independently ran MiXCR on the 5' RACE reads; one entry per CDR3 protein. The sample yields over 1.5 million distinct CDR3 sequences, roughly 50% seen once. The specimen was blood. The source of these receptors is a woman in her thirties or forties in good health.

V usage is TRBV2 and J usage is TRBJ2-3; possible D gene TRBD2, 6 bases. V gave up 2 bases and J gave up 8 bases, with 14 bases separating them. Germline V CDR1 and CDR2: SNHLY, FYNNEI. This CDR3 contains 14 residues. CDR3 protein: CASSETRLVATQYF. In DNA, the CDR3 is TGTGCCAGCAGTGAAACTCGACTAGTTGCTACGCAGTATTTT. Combining the CDR3 with reference TRBV2 and TRBJ2-3 gives the whole variable domain EPEVTQTPSHQVTQMGQEVILRCVPISNHLYFYWYRQILGQKVEFLVSFYNNEISEKSEIFDDQFSVERPDGSNFTLKIRSTKLEDSAMYFCASSETRLVATQYFGPGTRLTVL.

This clonotype was picked up a small number of times. The CDR3 protein is CSARAGTSGNEQFF. The CDR3, as DNA: TGCAGTGCTAGAGCCGGGACTAGCGGCAATGAGCAGTTCTTC. V usage is TRBV20-1 and J usage is TRBJ2-1; 11 bases are shared with TRBD2. CDR3 length equals 14 residues. Germline CDR1 DFQATT, CDR2 SNEGSKA (reference sequence). V lost 1 base and J lost 6; bases outside the gene matches: 2.

The chain uses TRBV7-6 and TRBJ2-7, with 11 bases aligning to TRBD1. The CDR3 sequence is 15 residues long. Germline CDR1 is SGHVS and CDR2 is FNYEAQ. The V and J ends lost 5 bases and 6 bases, in that order; junction bases with no gene match: 9. Here the CDR3 reads CASSLGQGALGEQYF. The DNA of the CDR3 is TGTGCCAGCAGCCTAGGACAGGGGGCTTTGGGCGAGCAGTACTTC.

V usage is TRBV6-2 or TRBV6-3 and J usage is TRBJ1-2; no clear D. Trimming cost V 6 bases and J 5 bases, with 13 bases left between them. The CDR3 has 13 amino acids. CDR1 and CDR2 (germline): MNHEY, SVGEGT. CDR3 protein: CASSTTWDYGYTF. The CDR3 DNA reads TGTGCCAGCAGCACAACTTGGGATTATGGCTACACCTTC.

The chain has TRBV10-3 and TRBJ1-2; 8 bases match TRBD1. From germline, CDR1 is ENHRY and CDR2 SYGVKD. V shed 2 bases and J 5 bases; nucleotides not matched to a gene: 10. The CDR3 is 16 residues long. The chain's CDR3 is CAISEPDRGLVYGYTF. CDR3 nucleotide sequence: TGTGCCATCAGTGAGCCAGACAGGGGCCTAGTATATGGCTACACCTTC.